A single sample is the source of the 18 T cell receptor beta chains below, sequenced in a study of CD8 T cells in ankylosing spondylitis. Study-level results: A motif of roughly 8 highly homologous TCR beta variants was seen as apparently characteristic of ankylosing spondylitis blood.

TCRdb recomputed calls from the 5' RACE reads with MiXCR, one row per CDR3 protein. Among some 330,000 distinct CDR3 sequences listed, around 7.6% were seen once. No antigen has been identified for these receptors. The sample taken for sequencing was blood, either unsorted or a sorted T cell fraction (not recorded which). These TCRs come from a male donor with ankylosing spondylitis.

This clonotype was seen a few times. This chain uses TRBV20-1 with TRBJ2-7; 7 bases match TRBD2. The CDR3 runs 14 residues. Trimming removed 5 bases from V and 2 bases from J; junction bases left unmatched: 9. The germline V gene encodes CDR1 DFQATT and CDR2 SNEGSKA (reference sequence). The CDR3 reads CSARPLAETYEQYF. The CDR3 DNA is TGCAGTGCTCGGCCCCTAGCGGAGACCTACGAGCAGTACTTC.

The chain combines TRBV20-1 with TRBJ2-5; 8 nucleotides match TRBD2. Germline CDR1 reads DFQATT; CDR2 reads SNEGSKA (reference sequence). CDR3 length: 14 residues. The ends lost 6 bases at V and 5 bases at J; junction bases unmatched: 11. In DNA, the CDR3 is TGCAGTGCCACCCACCGACTAGCGAGGGAGACCCAGTACTTC. As protein: CSATHRLARETQYF.

V is TRBV5-1 and J is TRBJ2-3; D perhaps matches TRBD1 (5 bases). The germline gives CDR1 SGHRS, CDR2 YFSETQ. Trimming pared 0 bases from V and 7 bases from J, leaving 12 bases between. The CDR3 consists of 14 residues. DNA of the CDR3: TGCGCCAGCAGCTTGGAAGGACATTCAAATACGCAGTATTTT. It yields the protein CASSLEGHSNTQYF.

V and J are TRBV5-1 and TRBJ2-1; the D is unclear. The V and J ends lost 2 bases and 6 bases respectively, with 9 bases between them. The CDR3 length is 13 residues. CDR1 SGHRS and CDR2 YFSETQ come from the germline V gene. CDR3 region: CASSFIQTNEQFF. The CDR3 DNA reads TGCGCCAGCAGCTTCATCCAGACCAATGAGCAGTTCTTC. Full variable domain (rest looked up from reference TRBV5-1 and TRBJ2-1): KAGVTQTPRYLIKTRGQQVTLSCSPISGHRSVSWYQQTPGQGLQFLFEYFSETQRNKGNFPGRFSGRQFSNSRSEMNVSTLELGDSALYLCASSFIQTNEQFFGPGTRLTVL.

This clonotype has only a few counts. The chain carries TRBV12-3 or TRBV12-4 and TRBJ2-1; D unresolved. V was pared by 6 bases and J by 13 bases, with 19 bases between. This CDR3 spans 13 amino acids. The CDR3 DNA is TGTGCCAGCAGCGTGGGGAAGACCTACAACCAGTTCTTC. Its protein product is CASSVGKTYNQFF.

This clonotype was observed a few times. The rearrangement links TRBV30 to TRBJ2-3; no firm D call. CDR3 length: 11 amino acids. Germline V gene data show CDR1 as GTSNPN and CDR2 as SVGIG (reference sequence). Deletions cut 3 bases from V and 2 bases from J, with 3 bases between. DNA of the CDR3: TGTGCCTGGAGCGTCACAGATACGCAGTATTTT. This translates into CAWSVTDTQYF.

This chain uses TRBV27 with TRBJ2-2; 7 positions agree with TRBD1. This CDR3 has 15 residues. Germline values: CDR1 MNHEY, CDR2 SMNVEV (reference sequence). Trimming took 4 bases from V and 6 from J; bases not matched to a gene: 8. The CDR3 loop reads CASSYGVRGSGELFF. The CDR3 nucleotides read TGTGCCAGCAGTTATGGTGTCAGGGGGTCCGGGGAGCTGTTTTTT.

The V gene is TRBV27, the J gene TRBJ2-7, with 11 bases lining up with TRBD1. The CDR3 covers 14 residues. J lost 6 bases, V lost 5 bases, and 6 bases had no gene match. The germline gives CDR1 MNHEY, CDR2 SMNVEV (reference sequence). CDR3 in DNA: TGTGCCAGCAGTCCCCGGGACAGGGGGACCGAGCAGTACTTC. It translates to CASSPRDRGTEQYF.

Only a few counts were recorded for this clonotype. The chain carries TRBV29-1 and TRBJ1-2; 9 bases align to TRBD1. The CDR3 runs 13 residues. Trimming removed 4 bases from V and 4 bases from J; junction bases left unmatched: 4. Germline-derived CDR1 and CDR2 are SQVTM and ANQGSEA. CDR3 amino acids: CSVGQGEGYGYTF. CDR3 DNA sequence: TGCAGCGTTGGACAGGGGGAGGGCTATGGCTACACCTTC.

This clonotype was recorded at least ten times. The chain couples TRBV12-3 or TRBV12-4 to TRBJ2-1; the match to TRBD2 covers 7 bases. This CDR3 has 13 amino acids. V was clipped by 6 bases and J by 9 bases; unmatched bases: 8. The CDR3 is CASSGGRVVEQFF. DNA of the CDR3: TGTGCCAGCAGCGGCGGGAGAGTGGTTGAGCAGTTCTTC.

This clonotype was recorded a few times. The chain carries TRBV12-5 and TRBJ2-5; D assignment may be TRBD1 or TRBD2 (5 bases each). The germline V gene has CDR1 LGHNT and CDR2 FRNRAP. Trimming stripped 6 bases from V and 5 bases from J, with 13 bases between. The CDR3 loop spans 13 amino acids. DNA of the CDR3: TGTGCTAGTGGCAACAGGCCGGGGGAGACCCAGTACTTC. Protein product: CASGNRPGETQYF.

This clonotype occurred many times. The chain joins TRBV12-3 or TRBV12-4 to TRBJ2-7; D is unresolved. Trimming pared 3 bases from V and 6 bases from J, leaving 15 bases between. There are 14 residues in the CDR3. The CDR3 sequence: CASSFGGGRTEQYF. The CDR3 nucleotides read TGTGCCAGCAGTTTCGGCGGTGGACGGACCGAGCAGTACTTC.

This clonotype was found many times. The gene calls are TRBV12-3 or TRBV12-4 and TRBJ1-1; tentative D call: TRBD1 (5 bases). CDR3 length equals 11 residues. Trimming removed 6 bases at V and 6 bases at J, with 8 bases between. This CDR3 is CASSGGAEAFF. CDR3 nucleotides: TGTGCCAGCAGCGGGGGGGCTGAAGCTTTCTTT.

The chain uses TRBV5-1 and TRBJ2-7; D remains ambiguous. The CDR3 is 14 residues long. CDR1 is SGHRS and CDR2 is YFSETQ in the germline V gene. V was trimmed by 7 bases and J by 2 bases, leaving 16 bases between them. The DNA of the CDR3 is TGCGCCAGCTCCATCAACTTTGGGACCTACGAGCAGTACTTC. The encoded protein is CASSINFGTYEQYF.

This clonotype has a handful of counts. CDR3 nucleotides: TGTGCCAGCTCACCGGCAGGGACGACCTACGAGCAGTACTTC. Its translation is CASSPAGTTYEQYF. V usage is TRBV18 and J usage is TRBJ2-7; D could derive from TRBD1 or TRBD2 (5 bases each). The CDR3 sequence is 14 residues long. V was cut by 3 bases and J by 2 bases, with 11 bases left in between. Germline values: CDR1 KGHSH, CDR2 LQKENI. Full variable domain (missing parts from reference TRBV18 and TRBJ2-7): NAGVMQNPRHLVRRRGQEARLRCSPMKGHSHVYWYRQLPEEGLKFMVYLQKENIIDESGMPKERFSAEFPKEGPSILRIQQVVRGDSAAYFCASSPAGTTYEQYFGPGTRLTVT.

Only a few counts were recorded for this clonotype. This rearrangement joins TRBV2 to TRBJ1-5; D is undetermined. Germline lookup yields CDR1 SNHLY and CDR2 FYNNEI. V was clipped by 6 bases and J by 7 bases, with 16 bases between them. There are 14 residues in the CDR3. In DNA, the CDR3 is TGTGCCAGCAGAACGCGTTCCCGAAACCAGCCCCAGCATTTT. Encoded protein: CASRTRSRNQPQHF. Variable domain in full (rest from reference TRBV2 and TRBJ1-5): EPEVTQTPSHQVTQMGQEVILRCVPISNHLYFYWYRQILGQKVEFLVSFYNNEISEKSEIFDDQFSVERPDGSNFTLKIRSTKLEDSAMYFCASRTRSRNQPQHFGDGTRLSIL.

The rearrangement uses TRBV7-9 and TRBJ2-1, with TRBD1 matching 7 bases. Germline V CDR1 and CDR2: SEHNR, FQNEAQ (reference sequence). There are 15 residues in the CDR3. V was clipped by 7 bases and J by 7 bases; unmatched bases: 13. The CDR3 is CASNRGQEYRNEQFF. The CDR3 region has the DNA TGTGCCAGCAACCGAGGACAGGAGTACCGTAATGAGCAGTTCTTC.

V and J are TRBV20-1 and TRBJ2-3; 9 nucleotides align to TRBD2. Losses at the gene ends were 0 bases for V and 3 bases for J; bases not matched to a gene: 7. This CDR3 spans 16 amino acids. The V gene's germline CDR1 is DFQATT and CDR2 SNEGSKA (reference sequence). This chain's CDR3 is CSARDIRREGTDTQYF. In nucleotides, the CDR3 is TGCAGTGCTAGAGACATTCGGCGGGAGGGTACAGATACGCAGTATTTT.